The 14 T cell receptor beta chains presented below share a single source sample, sequenced in a study of blood T cell repertoires in COVID-19. Clones were sequenced by immunoSEQ multiplex PCR, and TCRdb holds only the in-frame ones, with some missing. The sample yields roughly 180,000 clones, 83% seen once. Material for sequencing was PBMCs or T cells enriched from blood (not recorded which). These receptors all come from a woman aged 45-65 years who had recovered from COVID-19.

For this clone: Other DNA sequences in this sample translate to the same CDR3. The chain employs TRBV9 and TRBJ1-1; 8 bases fit TRBD1. With 2 bases clipped from V and 4 bases from J, the junction kept 1 base outside the gene matches. The CDR3 has 13 amino acids. Germline lookup yields CDR1 SGDLS and CDR2 YYNGEE. This chain's CDR3 is CASSVTGGTEAFF. The CDR3, as DNA: TGTGCCAGCAGCGTTACAGGGGGCACTGAAGCTTTCTTT.

This clone showed up just once. The CDR3 loop reads CASSLRGQGGHTEAFF. In DNA form, the CDR3 reads TGTGCCAGCAGCTTAAGAGGACAGGGTGGGCACACTGAAGCTTTCTTT. The rearrangement uses TRBV7-2 and TRBJ1-1, with TRBD1 matching 8 bases. The CDR3 is made up of 16 amino acids. V lost 2 bases, J lost 3 bases, and 8 bases stayed unmatched. Looked up from germline, CDR1 is SGHTA and CDR2 is FQGNSA.

V gene TRBV7-2 combines with J gene TRBJ1-1, with a tentative D call TRBD1 (5 bases). From germline, CDR1 is SGHTA and CDR2 FQGNSA. V lost 7 bases and J lost 6, with 15 bases in between. The CDR3 has 13 amino acids. CDR3 DNA sequence: TGTGCCAGCACATTATTAGGGGTTGCTGAAGCTTTCTTT. Translation: CASTLLGVAEAFF.

The CDR3 loop is CASRGTRTGVHTNYGYTF. In DNA form, the CDR3 reads TGTGCCAGCCGTGGCACCCGGACAGGGGTTCATACTAACTATGGCTACACCTTC. This chain connects TRBV7-2 to TRBJ1-2, with 9 bases matching TRBD1. Germline CDR1 is SGHTA and CDR2 is FQGNSA. The length of the CDR3 is 18 residues. The junction had 16 bases not matched to a gene; V was cut back by 8 bases and J by 0 bases.

The chain joins TRBV6-5 to TRBJ1-3; D gene uncertain. The CDR3 consists of 14 residues. The germline CDR1 and CDR2 sequences are MNHEY and SVGAGI. Trimming stripped 6 bases from V and 5 bases from J, with 14 bases between. The CDR3 protein is CASSQEGGRNTIYF. The CDR3 DNA is TGTGCCAGCAGCCAAGAGGGAGGGAGAAACACCATATATTTT.

The gene calls are TRBV28 and TRBJ1-1; the D gene is possibly TRBD1 (6 bases). Deletions cut 7 bases from V and 2 bases from J, with 26 bases between. Germline V lookup: CDR1 MDHEN, CDR2 SYDVKM. There are 18 residues in the CDR3. The CDR3 here is CASTEPQGRVALNTEAFF. The CDR3 coding sequence is TGTGCCAGCACCGAGCCCCAGGGGAGGGTTGCGTTAAACACTGAAGCTTTCTTT. The entire variable domain, with the rest obtained from reference TRBV28 and TRBJ1-1, is as follows: DVKVTQSSRYLVKRTGEKVFLECVQDMDHENMFWYRQDPGLGLRLIYFSYDVKMKEKGDIPEGYSVSREKKERFSLILESASTNQTSMYLCASTEPQGRVALNTEAFFGQGTRLTVV.

The DNA of the CDR3 is TGTGCCTGGAGTGTAGGGCTAGCTGGGACCCAGTACTTC. Translation: CAWSVGLAGTQYF. This rearrangement joins TRBV30 to TRBJ2-5, with D possibly matching TRBD2 (5 bases). Germline-derived CDR1 and CDR2 are GTSNPN and SVGIG (reference sequence). Trimming removed 0 bases at V and 7 bases at J, with 12 bases between. This CDR3 is built from 13 residues.

This clone was counted a single time. This rearrangement joins TRBV7-9 to TRBJ2-3; 10 nucleotides align to TRBD2. The ends lost 2 bases at V and 5 bases at J; junction bases unmatched: 7. CDR3 size: 16 residues. Germline V lookup: CDR1 SEHNR, CDR2 FQNEAQ (reference sequence). DNA of the CDR3: TGTGCCAGCAGCTTACAAGCGGGAGGGCCTAAAGATACGCAGTATTTT. It translates to CASSLQAGGPKDTQYF.

This clone occurred once. The chain joins TRBV6-5 to TRBJ1-1, with D unresolved. The CDR3 extends over 14 amino acids. V lost 6 bases and J lost 2, with 13 bases in between. Germline V gene data show CDR1 as MNHEY and CDR2 as SVGAGI. For the CDR3, the DNA is TGTGCCAGCAGCCATATCAGAGGTAACACTGAAGCTTTCTTT. It is translated as CASSHIRGNTEAFF.

V gene TRBV7-8 combines with J gene TRBJ2-2; 7 bases fit TRBD1. V was pared by 3 bases and J by 5 bases, with 3 bases of the junction left unmatched. The CDR3 runs 14 residues. The germline CDR1 and CDR2 sequences are SGHVS and FQNEAQ. The CDR3 DNA follows: TGTGCCAGCAGCTTCCTACAGGGGACCGGGGAGCTGTTTTTT. It encodes CASSFLQGTGELFF.

The rearrangement links TRBV3-1 (or the pseudogene TRBV3-2) to TRBJ1-3; 11 bases agree with TRBD1. Germline lookup yields CDR1 LGHDT and CDR2 YNNKEL (reference sequence). V was pared by 4 bases and J by 0 bases, with 5 bases of the junction left unmatched. CDR3 length equals 17 residues. CDR3 loop: CASSLGQGAYSGNTIYF. CDR3 coding DNA: TGTGCCAGCAGCCTCGGACAGGGGGCTTACTCTGGAAACACCATATATTTT.

This chain joins TRBV5-6 and TRBJ2-1; D not resolved. The CDR3 runs 15 residues. Looked up from germline, CDR1 is SGHDT and CDR2 is YYEEEE. V lost 0 bases and J lost 0, with 7 bases in between. This CDR3 is CASSLVQLSYNEQFF. The CDR3 DNA sequence: TGTGCCAGCAGCTTGGTCCAACTCTCCTACAATGAGCAGTTCTTC.

This chain joins TRBV6-6 and TRBJ2-5; a possible D gene is TRBD1 (5 bases). V lost 5 bases to trimming and J lost 5 bases, with 12 bases between them. CDR3 size: 13 residues. Germline CDR1 MNHNY, CDR2 SVGAGI (reference sequence). For the CDR3, the DNA is TGTGCCAGCAGTCCTCATAGGGGCGAGACCCAGTACTTC. Its protein product is CASSPHRGETQYF.

This clone was counted between two and nine times. The chain is built from TRBV6-6 and TRBJ2-7; 7 bases are shared with TRBD1. Per germline, CDR1 MNHNY and CDR2 SVGAGI (reference sequence). The CDR3 sequence is 15 residues long. The trim removed 6 bases at V and 0 bases at J, leaving 8 bases unmatched. This chain's CDR3 is CASRKRQGSSYEQYV. Written as DNA, the CDR3 is TGTGCCAGCAGAAAGCGACAGGGAAGCTCCTACGAGCAGTACGTC.